Sequencing of this T cell receptor beta chain was carried out in a study of T cells after yellow fever vaccination (dated by TCRdb to about 2019). In the study overall: The SMART-Seq v4 Ultra Low Input RNA kit was used to prepare libraries from fractions with low cell numbers. To follow T-cell clones before and after both primary and booster YFV17D yellow fever vaccination, bulk TCR alpha and beta repertoires underwent longitudinal sequencing. The cohort comprised two healthy male donors, one aged 18 to 29 and one aged 30 to 40 years. Blood samples were taken at several timepoints before and after primary and secondary immunization, and bulk PBMC replicates and cell subsets were isolated.

Overall study outcomes, separate from this receptor: A small share of clonotypes was detected in both CD4 and CD8 compartments, with the overlap likely arising from convergent recombination. The study included only two donors, which limits how far the findings can be generalized. Computational filtering was needed because FACS-sorted repertoires could contain abundant contaminating clonotypes from the bulk population. The secondary T-cell response was weaker than the primary response but faster, peaking on day 5 instead of day 15. After the booster, most clones that had expanded after primary vaccination were detected again (about 97% of CD4 and around nine tenths of CD8), suggesting broad maintenance of memory.

The treatment or condition label corresponds to: live attenuated yellow fever vaccine strain. At each blood-draw timepoint, two biological replicates of bulk PBMCs were obtained. PBMCs were isolated from peripheral blood using a standard Ficoll-Paque protocol. RNA was extracted with TriZol from bulk PBMCs, CD4 and CD8 fractions, and dextramer-positive and dextramer-negative fractions. This sample was sequenced with an Illumina NovaSeq 6000. TCR cDNA was synthesized by 5'RACE template switching, through which a universal primer site and unique molecular identifiers were introduced. cDNA synthesis was primed from both the TCR alpha and TCR beta constant segments. Two PCR steps were used to amplify libraries, with sample barcodes and sequencing adapters being added in the second step. Sequencing of libraries was done on Illumina HiSeq 2500 (2x100 bp) or NovaSeq (2x150 bp). The study's processing was this. Reads were demultiplexed and collapsed into UMI consensus sequences with MIGEC, and V(D)J alignment was performed with MiXCR. Clonotypes responding to the vaccine were identified with edgeR on replicate PBMC samples, with the criteria of FDR below 0.01 and a log2 fold change above 5 up to day 15. Each bulk clonotype received a CD4 or CD8 identity based on whether the sequenced CD4 or CD8 repertoire contained that clonotype at higher abundance. TCRdb handled the public reads itself, with Q25 trimming in fastp and clone calling in MiXCR, and kept productive beta chains. One record per CDR3 amino acid sequence lists the most common genes and DNA. TCRdb, not the authors, supplied the V and J calls. The sample contains hundreds of thousands of distinct CDR3 sequences, approximately 18% of them found a single time. The ten largest clones add up to roughly a sixth of the sample.

As regards this clonotype: Its antigen is not yet known. Per-base quality was not reported, and no clone a single base away is much larger than it.

The junction shows trimming of 4 bases on V and 5 bases on J, plus 11 bases between the germline ends. The CDR3 goes from the cysteine to the phenylalanine over 12 residues. The sequence is cut down to CDR3 DNA, 36 bases in frame from base 1. The CDR1 and CDR2 encoded by the germline V gene are SQVTM and ANQGSEA. The sample in question was PBMCs, obtained before the yellow fever booster vaccination. This TCR derives from a man between 18 and 29 years old who received the YFV17D yellow fever vaccine. Recombination joined TRBV29-1 with TRBJ2-5, with the D gene uncertain. The DNA sequence follows: TGCAGCGTTGGGGCCCTTGAGGAGACCCAGTACTTC. It encodes CSVGALEETQYF.